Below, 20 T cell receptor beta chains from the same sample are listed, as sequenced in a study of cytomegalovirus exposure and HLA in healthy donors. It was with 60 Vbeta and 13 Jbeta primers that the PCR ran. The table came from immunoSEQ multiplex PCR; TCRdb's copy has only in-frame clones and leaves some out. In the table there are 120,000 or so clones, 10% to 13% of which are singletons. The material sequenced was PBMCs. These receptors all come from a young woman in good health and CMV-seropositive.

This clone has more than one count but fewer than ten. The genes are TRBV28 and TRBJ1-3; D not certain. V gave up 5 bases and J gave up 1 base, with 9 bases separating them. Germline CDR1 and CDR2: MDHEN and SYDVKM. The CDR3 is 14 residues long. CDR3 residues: CASSRAGSGNTIYF. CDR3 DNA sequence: TGTGCCAGCAGTCGAGCGGGGTCTGGAAACACCATATATTTT.

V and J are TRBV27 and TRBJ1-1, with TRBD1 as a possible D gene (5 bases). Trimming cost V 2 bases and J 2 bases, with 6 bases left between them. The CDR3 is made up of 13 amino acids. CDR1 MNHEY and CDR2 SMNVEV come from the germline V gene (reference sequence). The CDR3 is CASSLQGNTEAFF. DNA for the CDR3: TGTGCCAGCAGTTTACAGGGCAACACTGAAGCTTTCTTT.

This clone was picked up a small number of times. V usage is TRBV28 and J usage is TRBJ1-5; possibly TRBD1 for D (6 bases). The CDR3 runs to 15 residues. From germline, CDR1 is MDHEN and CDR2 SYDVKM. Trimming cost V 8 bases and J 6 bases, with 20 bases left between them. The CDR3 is CASLGGGFVSQPQHF. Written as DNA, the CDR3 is TGTGCCAGCTTAGGGGGGGGTTTTGTGAGTCAGCCCCAGCATTTT.

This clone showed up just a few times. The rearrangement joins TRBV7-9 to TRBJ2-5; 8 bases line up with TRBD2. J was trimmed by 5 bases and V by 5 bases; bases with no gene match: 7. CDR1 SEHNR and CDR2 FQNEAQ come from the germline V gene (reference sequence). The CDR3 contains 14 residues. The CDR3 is CASSRSGSGETQYF. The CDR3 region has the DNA TGTGCCAGCAGCCGGAGCGGGAGCGGGGAGACCCAGTACTTC.

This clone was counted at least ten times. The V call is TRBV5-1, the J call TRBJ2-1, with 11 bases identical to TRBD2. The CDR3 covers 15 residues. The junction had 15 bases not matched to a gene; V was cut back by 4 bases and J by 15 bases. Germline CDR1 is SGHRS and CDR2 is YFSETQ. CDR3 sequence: CASSPAFVLAGGSFF. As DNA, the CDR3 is TGCGCCAGCAGCCCCGCGTTTGTATTAGCGGGAGGGTCGTTCTTC.

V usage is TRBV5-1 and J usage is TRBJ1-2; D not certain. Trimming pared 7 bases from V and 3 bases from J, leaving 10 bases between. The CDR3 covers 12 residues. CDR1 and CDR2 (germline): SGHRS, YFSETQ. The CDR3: CASQADDYGYTF. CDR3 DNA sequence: TGCGCCAGCCAGGCAGACGACTATGGCTACACCTTC.

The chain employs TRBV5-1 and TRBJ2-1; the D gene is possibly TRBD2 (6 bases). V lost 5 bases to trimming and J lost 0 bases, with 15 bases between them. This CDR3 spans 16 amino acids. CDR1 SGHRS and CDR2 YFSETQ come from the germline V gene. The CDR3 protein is CASRETAGSSYNEQFF. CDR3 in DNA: TGCGCCAGCAGAGAGACAGCGGGTAGCTCCTACAATGAGCAGTTCTTC.

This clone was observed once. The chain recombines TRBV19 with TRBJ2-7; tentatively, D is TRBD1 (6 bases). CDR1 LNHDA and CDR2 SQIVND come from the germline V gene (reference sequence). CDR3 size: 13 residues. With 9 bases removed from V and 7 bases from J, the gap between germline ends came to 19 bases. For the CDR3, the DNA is TGTGCCAGCCTCGGGACAACTACGCGGGAGCAGTACTTC. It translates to CASLGTTTREQYF.

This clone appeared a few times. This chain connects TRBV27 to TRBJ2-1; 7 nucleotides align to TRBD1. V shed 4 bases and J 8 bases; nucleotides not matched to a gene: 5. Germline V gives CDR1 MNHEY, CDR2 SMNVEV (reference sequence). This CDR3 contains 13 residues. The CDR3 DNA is TGTGCCAGCAGTTACCGACAGGGCTATGAGCAGTTCTTC. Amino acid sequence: CASSYRQGYEQFF.

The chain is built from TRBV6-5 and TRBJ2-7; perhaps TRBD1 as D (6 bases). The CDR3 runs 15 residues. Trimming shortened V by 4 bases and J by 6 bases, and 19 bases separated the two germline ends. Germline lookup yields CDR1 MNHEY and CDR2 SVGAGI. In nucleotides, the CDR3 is TGTGCCAGCAGTTTAGGGAGCTACAGGGTCTCCGAGCAGTACTTC. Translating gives CASSLGSYRVSEQYF.

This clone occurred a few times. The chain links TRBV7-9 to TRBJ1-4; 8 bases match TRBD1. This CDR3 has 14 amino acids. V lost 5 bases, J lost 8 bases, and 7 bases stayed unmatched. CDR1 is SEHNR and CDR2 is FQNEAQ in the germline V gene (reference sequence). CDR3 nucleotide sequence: TGTGCCAGCAGCCCGACAGGGGAAAGCGAAAAACTGTTTTTT. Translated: CASSPTGESEKLFF.

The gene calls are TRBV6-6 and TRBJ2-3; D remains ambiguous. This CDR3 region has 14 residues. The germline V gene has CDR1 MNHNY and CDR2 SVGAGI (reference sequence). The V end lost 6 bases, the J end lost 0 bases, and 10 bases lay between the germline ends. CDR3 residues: CASRATTSTDTQYF. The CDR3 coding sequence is TGTGCCAGCAGGGCGACAACTAGCACAGATACGCAGTATTTT.

The CDR3 nucleotides are TGTGCAATTGCTCTTTCCGGCGGAAGCTCCTACAATGAGCAGTTCTTC. It encodes CAIALSGGSSYNEQFF. The V gene is TRBV2, the J gene TRBJ2-1; D is undetermined. Germline assignment: CDR1 SNHLY and CDR2 FYNNEI. The CDR3 consists of 16 residues.

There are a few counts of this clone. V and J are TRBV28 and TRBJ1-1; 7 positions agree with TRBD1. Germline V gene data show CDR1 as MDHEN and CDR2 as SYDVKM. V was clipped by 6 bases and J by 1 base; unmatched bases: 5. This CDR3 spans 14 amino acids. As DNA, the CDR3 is TGTGCCAGCAGCCGGGGACAGCAGAACACTGAAGCTTTCTTT. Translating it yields CASSRGQQNTEAFF.

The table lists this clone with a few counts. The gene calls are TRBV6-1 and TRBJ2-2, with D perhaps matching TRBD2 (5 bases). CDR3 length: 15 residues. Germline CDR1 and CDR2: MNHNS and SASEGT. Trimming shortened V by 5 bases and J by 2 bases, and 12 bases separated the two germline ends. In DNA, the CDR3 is TGTGCCAGCAGTCGCCAGAGCGGTAACACCGGGGAGCTGTTTTTT. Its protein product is CASSRQSGNTGELFF.

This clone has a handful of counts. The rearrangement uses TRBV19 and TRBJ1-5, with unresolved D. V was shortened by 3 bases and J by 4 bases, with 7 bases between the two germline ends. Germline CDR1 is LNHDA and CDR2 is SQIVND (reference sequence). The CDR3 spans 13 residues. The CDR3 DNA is TGTGCCAGTAGTATTGAGGGAAATCAGCCCCAGCATTTT. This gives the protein CASSIEGNQPQHF.

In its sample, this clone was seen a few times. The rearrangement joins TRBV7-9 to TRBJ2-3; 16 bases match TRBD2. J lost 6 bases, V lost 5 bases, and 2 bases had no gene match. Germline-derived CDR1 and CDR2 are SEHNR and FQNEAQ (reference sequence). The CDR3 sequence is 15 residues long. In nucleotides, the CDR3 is TGTGCCAGCAGCCCGGGACTAGCGGGAGGGGATACGCAGTATTTT. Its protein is CASSPGLAGGDTQYF.

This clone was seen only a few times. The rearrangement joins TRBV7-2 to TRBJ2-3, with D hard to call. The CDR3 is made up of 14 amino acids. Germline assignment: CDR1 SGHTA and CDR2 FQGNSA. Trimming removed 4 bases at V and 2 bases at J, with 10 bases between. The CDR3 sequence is CASSYGLVTDTQYF. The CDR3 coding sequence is TGTGCCAGCAGCTACGGTCTAGTCACAGATACGCAGTATTTT.

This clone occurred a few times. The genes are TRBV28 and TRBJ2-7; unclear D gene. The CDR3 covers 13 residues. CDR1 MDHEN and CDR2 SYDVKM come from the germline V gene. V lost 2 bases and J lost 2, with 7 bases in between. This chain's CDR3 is CASSLRVAYEQYF. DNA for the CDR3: TGTGCCAGCAGTTTACGGGTTGCCTACGAGCAGTACTTC.

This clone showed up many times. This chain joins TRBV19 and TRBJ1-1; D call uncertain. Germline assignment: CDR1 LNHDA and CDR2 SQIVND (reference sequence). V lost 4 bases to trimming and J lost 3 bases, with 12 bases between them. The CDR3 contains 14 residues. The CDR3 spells CASSTAVDHTEAFF. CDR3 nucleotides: TGTGCCAGTAGTACTGCGGTGGATCACACTGAAGCTTTCTTT.